These 14 T cell receptor beta chains came from one sample sequenced in a study of tumor-infiltrating lymphocytes in primary liver carcinoma. A primer matching the constant region was used to make TCR beta cDNA from 450 to 550 ng of total RNA. Amplification in three nested multiplex PCR rounds with slightly modified ARM-PCR gave rise to TCR beta libraries. Forward primers for TRBV1-TRBV30 and a C-beta reverse primer served the first two PCR rounds, at approximately 10 cycles each. MiXCR was run by TCRdb on the multiplex PCR reads, yielding one entry per CDR3 protein. The table includes approximately 45,000 distinct CDR3 sequences, more than 70% detected once. Total RNA and DNA came together from around 20-30 mg of bulk tissue without cell sorting. Material for sequencing was tumor-adjacent normal liver tissue. The receptors were gathered from a woman under 40 with primary liver carcinoma and hepatitis B virus infection.

A remark on this clonotype: The junction shows a germline mismatch at one end, possibly a read error. The chain links TRBV4-2 to TRBJ2-1; maybe TRBD2 (5 bases). The germline gives CDR1 LGHNA, CDR2 YNFKEQ. The CDR3 runs to 17 residues. CDR3 in amino acids: CVSSQGPVVAGQNEQFF. The CDR3, as DNA: TGTGTCAGCAGCCAAGGCCCCGTGGTGGCGGGTCAAAATGAGCAGTTCTTC.

The chain joins TRBV11-2 to TRBJ2-1, with D maybe TRBD1 (6 bases). This CDR3 has 16 amino acids. In germline, CDR1 is SGHAT, CDR2 FQNNGV. Trimming shortened V by 5 bases and J by 4 bases, and 18 bases separated the two germline ends. In nucleotides, the CDR3 is TGTGCCAGCAGCCGGGCCAGGACAGAGGGATACAATGAGCAGTTCTTC. It yields the protein CASSRARTEGYNEQFF.

Remarks on this clonotype: One end of the junction does not line up with germline, which may come from a read error. The chain combines TRBV7-9 with TRBJ2-2; D unclear. Germline values: CDR1 SEHNR, CDR2 FQNEAQ (reference sequence). There are 13 residues in the CDR3. The CDR3: CASSPLDSGELFF. CDR3 coding DNA: TGCGCCAGCAGCCCTCTCGATTCCGGGGAGCTGTTTTTT.

The J gene is TRBJ2-2, the V gene TRBV5-6, with D hard to call. The CDR3 consists of 15 residues. V lost 4 bases, J lost 4 bases, and 14 bases lay in between. Germline V gene data show CDR1 as SGHDT and CDR2 as YYEEEE. This CDR3 is CASSLSSGVTGELFF. CDR3 coding DNA: TGTGCCAGCAGCCTGTCATCCGGAGTCACCGGGGAGCTGTTTTTT.

This clonotype came up many times. The V call is TRBV10-2, the J call TRBJ2-1; D call uncertain. The germline V gene encodes CDR1 WSHSY and CDR2 SAAADI. This CDR3 comprises 15 residues. Trimming stripped 2 bases from V and 2 bases from J, with 10 bases between. For the CDR3, the DNA is TGCGCCAGCAGTGAGAGAACGGACGCCTACAATGAGCAGTTCTTC. Amino acids: CASSERTDAYNEQFF.

Comment on this clonotype: At one of its ends the junction is not consistent with the germline gene, which may arise from a read error. The rearrangement links TRBV4-2 to TRBJ2-6; 11 bases fit TRBD1. The germline V gene has CDR1 LGHNA and CDR2 YNFKEQ. The CDR3 loop spans 18 amino acids. DNA of the CDR3: TGTGCCAGTAACGCAAGGACAGGGGGCCCCGTAGGGGCCAACGTCCAGACTTTC. Translating gives CASNARTGGPVGANVQTF.

V is TRBV24-1 and J is TRBJ2-7, with TRBD1 as a possible D gene (6 bases). Trimming removed 4 bases from V and 10 bases from J, with 19 bases in between. Germline-derived CDR1 and CDR2 are KGHDR and SFDVKD. CDR3 length equals 14 residues. DNA of the CDR3: TGTGCCACCAGTGACAGGGGACCCTCGAAGGGTCAGTACTTC. This sequence encodes CATSDRGPSKGQYF.

The CDR3 reads CARSPQPGGHCNEQFF. CDR3 bases: TGTGCCAGAAGCCCCCAACCGGGAGGACACTGCAATGAGCAGTTCTTC. The rearrangement uses TRBV6-2 or TRBV6-3 and TRBJ2-1, with 7 bases matching TRBD2. Trimming took 9 bases from V and 6 from J; bases not matched to a gene: 17. CDR3 size: 16 residues. Germline CDR1 reads MNHEY; CDR2 reads SVGEGT.

The V call is TRBV6-2 or TRBV6-3, the J call TRBJ2-1; D may be TRBD2 (6 bases). Germline lookup yields CDR1 MNHEY and CDR2 SVGEGT. Deletions cut 7 bases from V and 7 bases from J, with 23 bases between. This CDR3 has 16 amino acids. CDR3 in amino acids: CASITPLVAVKNEQFF. CDR3 sequence (DNA): TGTGCCAGCATCACCCCTTTGGTAGCGGTAAAGAATGAGCAGTTCTTC.

Remarks on this clonotype: Since the CDR3 does not end with the conserved phenylalanine or tryptophan, this likely comes from a read error. This chain joins TRBV7-9 and TRBJ2-2; maybe TRBD1 (6 bases). The CDR3 is 16 residues long. Germline values: CDR1 SEHNR, CDR2 FQNEAQ (reference sequence). The DNA for the CDR3 is TGTGTCAGCAGCCCACCGGCGGCAGGGGCTGTTCGGGAGCTGTTTCTT. Translated, it gives CVSSPPAAGAVRELFL.

In the case of this clonotype: Since no conserved phenylalanine or tryptophan closes the CDR3, a read error is the likely cause. The limits of the CDR3 on the DNA are not certain, so only TCRdb's listed CDR3 is given. The rearrangement joins TRBV7-9 to TRBJ2-5. Both ends counted, the CDR3 spans 8 residues. The germline CDR1 and CDR2 sequences are SEHNR and FQNEAQ (reference sequence). This CDR3 reads CASIRLYS.

To note about this clonotype: A clone one base away is much larger, so this may be a read error. The CDR3 coding sequence is TGTGCCGGCTCGATCCCCGGGCGGGGCCTAGCCAAAAACATTCAGTACTTC. Its protein is CAGSIPGRGLAKNIQYF. The rearrangement uses TRBV12-3 or TRBV12-4 and TRBJ2-4; maybe TRBD2 (6 bases). The CDR3 is 17 residues long. V lost 11 bases and J lost 0, with 23 bases in between.

This clonotype was seen ten or more times. J is TRBJ2-7 and V is TRBV4-1, with D perhaps TRBD2 (5 bases). Trimming removed 0 bases from V and 4 bases from J, with 10 bases in between. There are 14 residues in the CDR3. From germline, CDR1 is MGHRA and CDR2 YSYEKL. The chain's CDR3 is CASSQEEEFYEQYF. For the CDR3, the DNA is TGCGCCAGCAGCCAAGAGGAGGAGTTTTACGAGCAGTACTTC.

Turning to this clonotype: No DNA is shown, since the ends of the CDR3 on it are uncertain; the CDR3 is the one TCRdb lists. The chain links TRBV4-2 to TRBJ2-2; the table calls TRBD2, which could not be checked here. Germline CDR1 LGHNA, CDR2 YNFKEQ. The CDR3 contains 19 residues when both ends are counted. The CDR3 is CSSSLSGVASGSKSGELFF.